The clone carrying this T cell receptor (beta chain) has ten or more counts. Its antigen remains unidentified. The TCRbeta library was prepared with unique molecular identifiers. TCRdb called the PCR reads again in MiXCR, with one record for every CDR3 protein. This table has 25,000 to 30,000 distinct CDR3 sequences, roughly 6.3% appearing once. The data are from a study of T-cell reconstitution after alpha-beta-depleted transplantation in children. Points from the study as a whole: T-cell numbers and diversity one year post-transplant derived largely from freshly generated T cells.

This CDR3 region has 18 residues. J was trimmed by 1 base and V by 1 base; bases with no gene match: 9. The germline gives CDR1 SGHTA, CDR2 FQGNSA. The receptor's source is a male patient between 5 and 17 years old who had a stem cell transplant for acute myeloid leukemia, so the T cells may come from the graft donor. The V gene is TRBV7-2, the J gene TRBJ2-1, with 8 bases lining up with TRBD2. The sample was PBMCs, mostly from graft donor cells, taken 180 days after TCRalphabeta/CD19-depleted stem cell transplant. As DNA, the CDR3 is TGTGCCAGCAGCTTAGTCAGCGGGAGCAGTAGATCCTACAATGAGCAGTTCTTC. It translates to CASSLVSGSSRSYNEQFF.